This TCR beta chain was identified in a study of PD-1 blockade in classical Hodgkin lymphoma. Study summary: Intravenous infusions of nivolumab 3 mg/kg reached patients every 2 weeks.

The germline V gene has CDR1 SGDLS and CDR2 YYNGEE. The ends lost 4 bases at V and 0 bases at J; junction bases unmatched: 16. The CDR3 loop spans 20 amino acids. For this clone: The antigen remains undetermined.

Autologous stem cell transplantation was followed by relapse in every patient, and brentuximab vedotin exposure varied. Repertoires were generated with immunoSEQ multiplex PCR, while TCRdb's copy carries only in-frame clones and drops some. The sample has about 19,000 clones; roughly 90% are singletons. Overall study findings and caveats: Compared with healthy donors, newly diagnosed patients reportedly showed lower baseline TCR diversity. Lower baseline TCR diversity marked trial partial responders and progressors. Causes of the repertoire differences remain undefined, possibly disease activity or prior therapy.

The genes are TRBV9 and TRBJ2-5, with 12 bases matching TRBD2. This TCR came from a human donor with classical Hodgkin lymphoma. Sequenced material: peripheral blood mononuclear cells (PBMCs), taken before the second cycle of nivolumab. The CDR3 reads CASSPTWLAGGRDNQETQYF. The CDR3 DNA is TGTGCCAGCAGCCCGACCTGGCTAGCGGGGGGGCGCGACAACCAAGAGACCCAGTACTTC.